Detailed here is one T cell receptor beta chain. This record comes from a study of memory CD4+ T cells and cytomegalovirus serostatus. TCRdb keeps only in-frame clones here, not all; method: immunoSEQ multiplex PCR. This sample has fewer than 90,000 clones, with approximately 78% found just once. The sort gate was single viable CD3+CD4+CD8-CD45RO+ cells for memory CD4+ T cells. The TCR originated in an adult in good health and CMV-seropositive. Specimen: memory CD4+ T cells from blood.

The CDR3 loop reads CASRRLAGVTYEQYF. CDR3 sequence (DNA): TGTGCCAGCAGGCGACTAGCGGGGGTTACCTACGAGCAGTACTTC. The chain recombines TRBV5-8 with TRBJ2-7; TRBD2 matches 12 bases. Losses at the gene ends were 5 bases for V and 2 bases for J; bases not matched to a gene: 5. Looked up from germline, CDR1 is SGHTS and CDR2 is YDEGEE. The CDR3 sequence is 15 residues long.